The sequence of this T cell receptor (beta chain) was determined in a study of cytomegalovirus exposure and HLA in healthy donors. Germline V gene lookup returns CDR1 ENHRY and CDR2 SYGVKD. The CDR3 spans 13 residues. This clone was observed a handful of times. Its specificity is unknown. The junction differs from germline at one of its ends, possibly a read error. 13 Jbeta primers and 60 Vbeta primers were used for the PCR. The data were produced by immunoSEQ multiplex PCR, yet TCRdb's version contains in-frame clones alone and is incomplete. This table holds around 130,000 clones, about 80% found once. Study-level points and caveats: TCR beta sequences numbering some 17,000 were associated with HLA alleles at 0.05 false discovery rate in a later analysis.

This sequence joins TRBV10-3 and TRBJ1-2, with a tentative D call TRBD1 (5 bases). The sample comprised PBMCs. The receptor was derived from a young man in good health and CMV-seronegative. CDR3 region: CAITLGLSSGYPF. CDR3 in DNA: TGTGCCATCACGCTGGGACTGAGTTCGGGCTACCCCTTC.